These 16 T cell receptor beta chains originate from one sample sequenced in a study. In TCRdb, the RT-PCR reads were re-called with MiXCR into one record per CDR3 protein. The sample has about 700,000 distinct CDR3 sequences, 14% seen once. Sequenced material: memory CD4+ T cells from blood. These receptors all stem from a female donor in good health, serving as a healthy control.

J is TRBJ1-2 and V is TRBV2; TRBD1 is a possible D gene (5 bases). This CDR3 has 11 residues. The V end lost 10 bases, the J end lost 6 bases, and 12 bases lay between the germline ends. Germline assignment: CDR1 SNHLY and CDR2 FYNNEI. Here the CDR3 reads CATTVRDGYTF. The CDR3 nucleotides read TGTGCCACAACAGTCAGGGATGGCTACACCTTC. The whole variable domain, remainder taken from reference TRBV2 and TRBJ1-2, is EPEVTQTPSHQVTQMGQEVILRCVPISNHLYFYWYRQILGQKVEFLVSFYNNEISEKSEIFDDQFSVERPDGSNFTLKIRSTKLEDSAMYFCATTVRDGYTFGSGTRLTVV.

This clonotype was seen only a few times. V is TRBV7-9 and J is TRBJ2-2, with 7 bases aligning to TRBD1. Trimming at V came to 7 bases and at J to 4 bases, leaving 15 bases not matched to a gene. The CDR3 is 17 residues long. Per the germline V gene, CDR1 is SEHNR and CDR2 is FQNEAQ (reference sequence). CDR3 coding DNA: TGTGCCAGCAACCCCCCATTCTGGCAGGGGGTCACCGGGGAGCTGTTTTTT. Amino acids: CASNPPFWQGVTGELFF.

The CDR3 region has the DNA TGTGCCAGCTCACAACCAGGGGCTAGCGGGTACACAGATACGCAGTATTTT. This encodes CASSQPGASGYTDTQYF. The chain joins TRBV18 to TRBJ2-3, with 8 bases lining up with TRBD2. CDR1 and CDR2 from the germline V gene are KGHSH and LQKENI. CDR3 length: 17 amino acids. The V gene end was trimmed by 4 bases and the J gene end by 2 bases; junction bases not matched to a gene: 11.

The chain is built from TRBV19 and TRBJ1-5; D unclear. CDR1 LNHDA and CDR2 SQIVND come from the germline V gene (reference sequence). The CDR3 extends over 15 amino acids. Deletions cut 4 bases from V and 4 bases from J, with 14 bases between. The DNA of the CDR3 is TGTGCCAGTAGTACCGGGAACTGGGGAAATCAGCCCCAGCATTTT. It is translated as CASSTGNWGNQPQHF.

The genes are TRBV3-1 and TRBJ1-1; no firm D call. Germline V gives CDR1 LGHDT, CDR2 YNNKEL (reference sequence). Trimming left V 0 bases short and J 3 bases short, with 8 bases between. This CDR3 has 14 residues. The CDR3 DNA reads TGTGCCAGCAGCCAAGATCCGCAGTACACTGAAGCTTTCTTT. It encodes CASSQDPQYTEAFF.

V is TRBV27 and J is TRBJ1-6; 8 positions match TRBD1. This CDR3 is 14 amino acids long. CDR1 MNHEY and CDR2 SMNVEV come from the germline V gene (reference sequence). Trimming cost V 2 bases and J 12 bases; bases outside gene matches: 6. The CDR3 DNA sequence: TGTGCCAGCAGTTTAATTGGACAGGGAGGACCCCTCCACTTT. This codes for CASSLIGQGGPLHF.

The sample holds many counts of this clonotype. J is TRBJ2-1 and V is TRBV12-3 or TRBV12-4; maybe TRBD2 (6 bases). The germline V and J ends were trimmed by 1 base and 0 bases, with 13 bases remaining between them. This CDR3 is built from 17 residues. CDR3 residues: CASSLGWEAPSYNEQFF. In DNA form, the CDR3 reads TGTGCCAGCAGTTTAGGGTGGGAGGCGCCCTCCTACAATGAGCAGTTCTTC.

This clonotype was detected ten times or more. The chain uses TRBV20-1 and TRBJ1-1; D might be TRBD1 (6 bases). Germline V CDR1 and CDR2: DFQATT, SNEGSKA (reference sequence). Trimming pared 2 bases from V and 5 bases from J, leaving 18 bases between. The length of the CDR3 is 15 residues. The CDR3 DNA is TGCAGTGCTAGAACCCCGTCACAGGGCGGGACTGAAGCTTTCTTT. Its protein product is CSARTPSQGGTEAFF.

The J gene is TRBJ2-1, the V gene TRBV7-2, with TRBD1 as a possible D gene (5 bases). Trimming removed 4 bases at V and 10 bases at J, with 14 bases between. CDR3 length: 13 amino acids. Germline loops: CDR1 SGHTA, CDR2 FQGNSA. This CDR3 is CASSSTWTLEQFF. CDR3 coding DNA: TGTGCCAGCAGCTCAACTTGGACACTGGAGCAGTTCTTC.

This clonotype was seen many times. This chain connects TRBV6-2 or TRBV6-3 to TRBJ2-2, with a possible D match to TRBD2 (5 bases). The V gene's germline CDR1 is MNHEY and CDR2 SVGEGT. Trimming pared 6 bases from V and 8 bases from J, leaving 16 bases between. The CDR3 spans 14 residues. CDR3 loop: CASSILNGVGELFF. DNA for the CDR3: TGTGCCAGCAGCATACTGAACGGGGTAGGGGAGCTGTTTTTT.

This clonotype was seen once. The chain uses TRBV2 and TRBJ2-3; a weak D match, TRBD2 (7 bases). Trimming stripped 7 bases from V and 9 bases from J, with 20 bases between. CDR1 and CDR2 (germline): SNHLY, FYNNEI. This CDR3 spans 14 amino acids. CDR3 in amino acids: CASMVLAVRGTQYF. In nucleotides, the CDR3 is TGTGCCAGCATGGTGCTAGCGGTAAGGGGGACGCAGTATTTT.

The rearrangement links TRBV6-1 to TRBJ2-1; weak D call: TRBD1 (6 bases). The CDR3 is 13 amino acids. The germline gives CDR1 MNHNS, CDR2 SASEGT. With 6 bases removed from V and 3 bases from J, the gap between germline ends came to 9 bases. The CDR3 nucleotides read TGTGCCAGCAGATCGGGACACTACAATGAGCAGTTCTTC. Amino acid sequence: CASRSGHYNEQFF.

This clonotype occurred many times. This chain links TRBV10-2 with TRBJ2-1; 14 nucleotides align to TRBD2. The length of the CDR3 is 16 residues. The ends lost 6 bases at V and 8 bases at J; junction bases unmatched: 9. Germline V lookup: CDR1 WSHSY, CDR2 SAAADI. This CDR3 is CASSEGLAGVSDEQFF. CDR3 DNA sequence: TGCGCCAGCAGCGAGGGACTAGCGGGAGTAAGCGATGAGCAGTTCTTC.

The chain employs TRBV9 and TRBJ2-3; TRBD2 aligns across 14 bases. Germline CDR1 reads SGDLS; CDR2 reads YYNGEE. This CDR3 contains 20 residues. V was pared by 3 bases and J by 4 bases, with 16 bases of the junction left unmatched. The CDR3: CASSAQTSGRALPRADTQYF. As DNA, the CDR3 is TGTGCCAGCAGCGCCCAGACTAGCGGGAGGGCCTTACCGAGGGCAGATACGCAGTATTTT.

The chain joins TRBV6-1 to TRBJ1-1, with TRBD1 as a possible D gene (5 bases). This CDR3 is 14 amino acids long. V lost 2 bases, J lost 9 bases, and 16 bases lay in between. From germline, CDR1 is MNHNS and CDR2 SASEGT. DNA of the CDR3: TGTGCCAGCAGTGAAACAGGCGGGGTCGGTAAAGCTTTCTTT. Translated, it gives CASSETGGVGKAFF.

The chain couples TRBV7-2 to TRBJ2-7, with 13 bases aligning to TRBD2. V lost 4 bases, J lost 3 bases, and 9 bases stayed unmatched. The germline V gene has CDR1 SGHTA and CDR2 FQGNSA. The CDR3 sequence is 17 residues long. CDR3 loop: CASSSREGLAGSYEQYF. CDR3 nucleotide sequence: TGTGCCAGCAGCTCCCGCGAGGGACTAGCGGGAAGCTACGAGCAGTACTTC.